Sequencing of this T cell receptor (beta chain) was carried out in a study of graft-versus-host responses after intestinal transplantation. Generated by immunoSEQ multiplex PCR, the TCRdb table keeps only in-frame clones and is missing some. The sample holds roughly 130,000 clones, 92% seen once. The CDR3 is 14 residues long. Trimming left V 4 bases short and J 1 base short, with 10 bases between. Per germline, CDR1 KGHSH and CDR2 LQKENI. Note on this clone: The antigen is unknown.

The origin of this receptor is a human donor who received an intestinal transplant. The chain has TRBV18 and TRBJ1-1; D is ambiguous. The sequences come from unstimulated CD4+ T cells sorted from spleen or lymph node cells, collected before intestinal transplant. This chain's CDR3 is CASSRDISNTEAFF. CDR3 DNA sequence: TGTGCCAGCTCACGCGACATATCGAACACTGAAGCTTTCTTT.